This T cell receptor (beta chain) was identified in a study of T cell responses to AZD1222 COVID-19 vaccine (dated by TCRdb to the early 2020s). Notes on the research overall: A total of 230 to 250 trial participants underwent TCR sequencing, of whom around 200 received two doses of AZD1222 and roughly 25 received two doses of the MenACWY control vaccine. Enrollment into the trials was organized by age into subgroups of 18-55, 56-69 and 70-plus years, and those subgroups contained approximately 160, 26 and 62 TCR-sequenced participants, respectively.

The CDR3 regions of human TCRbeta chains were analyzed by immunosequencing. The study's own analysis went as follows. Repertoire TCRs were checked for matches against a reference library of SARS-CoV-2-specific TCRs that had been generated using the MIRA antigen-specificity platform. Breadth was defined as the fraction of unique TCRs that were SARS-CoV-2-associated, and depth was defined as the fraction of total T cells that were SARS-CoV-2-associated. Using the MIRA data, each spike-specific TCR was mapped to the spike region that the TCR reacts to and placed in a CD4 or CD8 class. Log10-transformed breadth and depth values were compared by one-way ANOVA with Sidak's multiple comparisons tests. What TCRdb holds here is the immuneACCESS table cut down to in-frame rearrangements. Part of the clones is not present; checked against another copy, under half of the missing clones reflect an unresolved V gene, and the others are unexplained. That table supplies the V and J calls and clone size; D and trimming were determined from the DNA. The sample table holds 75,000 to 90,000 clones, of which 92% were seen once. Clones ranked in the top ten supply 4.7% of the sample.

Broader findings and caveats from the paper: Because no samples from the day 14 peak response were available, repertoires could be characterized only after the peak T cell response. The 56-69-year group was small, and its depth increase did not reach significance, likely because of low power. Conclusions about previously exposed vaccinees are limited because only six or seven AZD1222 recipients were SARS-CoV-2 seropositive at baseline. Epitopes outside the regions mutated in the B.1.351 and B.1.1.7 variants were reportedly recognized by nearly half of the unique spike-specific TCRs. After two AZD1222 doses, both the breadth and the depth of spike-specific TCRs were significantly higher than at day 0 and than in MenACWY recipients. Vaccine-associated CD4 TCRs spanned the whole spike protein, with dominant responses in regions 160-218 and 743-854. Participants were mostly white British and included more females than males, and it was suggested by the authors that clonal diversity may have been underestimated.

V and J are trimmed by 0 bases and 5 bases, and the gene matches miss 2 bases of the junction. From its cysteine to its phenylalanine, the CDR3 spans 14 amino acids. Only the CDR3 DNA is retained, 42 bases long and in frame from the first base. The CDR1 and CDR2 encoded by the germline V gene are SGHRS and YFSETQ. The sample's time point label, in plain terms: about 28 days (+/-7) after the second vaccine dose. AZD1222 recipients with second doses at about 4 weeks or about 12 weeks were pooled, because spike-specific TCR depth and breadth did not differ between schedules. Vaccinee samples were obtained from the UK trials COV001 and COV002, which included a single-blind randomized controlled phase 2/3 trial of AZD1222 (ChAdOx1 nCoV-19) in healthy adults. Trial participant PBMC samples were collected at day 0 and day 28 after the second dose for TCRbeta chain sequencing. As for this clone: The specificity of this receptor is unknown. The input lacks base qualities; no much larger clone sits a single base away.

The origin of this receptor is an adult who received the AZD1222 COVID-19 vaccine. Sequences were derived from peripheral blood, sampled 28 days after the second AZD1222 dose. The sequence joins TRBV5-1 to TRBJ2-3; TRBD2 lines up with 8 middle nucleotides. The CDR3 reads CASSLGLAGDTQYF. The DNA is TGCGCCAGCAGCTTGGGCCTAGCGGGAGATACGCAGTATTTT.